This T cell receptor (beta chain) was obtained from a study of T cells in pancreatic ductal adenocarcinoma. Study-level findings and limits: Compared with tumor, blood showed more total productive templates and roughly 8-fold more clonotypes. Comparisons of tumor and blood clonality may show falsely lower tumor diversity.

Selected pancreatic ductal adenocarcinoma patients had undergone surgery without neoadjuvant therapy. As concerns this clone: What it binds is not known.

Profiling relied on immunoSEQ multiplex PCR, and the TCRdb table lists in-frame clones only, not all of them. The data contain more than 8,500 clones, about 61% of them singletons. Germline CDR1 reads MNHNY; CDR2 reads SVGAGI (reference sequence). The CDR3 runs 16 residues. The V end was cut by 0 bases, the J end by 5 bases, with 17 bases between. The specimen was pancreatic tumor tissue. The clonotype was recovered from a human donor with pancreatic ductal adenocarcinoma. The chain has TRBV6-6 and TRBJ2-7, with D possibly TRBD2 on 5 matching bases. The CDR3 protein is CASSYSSGTRGDEQYF. DNA for the CDR3: TGTGCCAGCAGTTACTCGAGCGGTACCAGAGGAGACGAGCAGTACTTC.